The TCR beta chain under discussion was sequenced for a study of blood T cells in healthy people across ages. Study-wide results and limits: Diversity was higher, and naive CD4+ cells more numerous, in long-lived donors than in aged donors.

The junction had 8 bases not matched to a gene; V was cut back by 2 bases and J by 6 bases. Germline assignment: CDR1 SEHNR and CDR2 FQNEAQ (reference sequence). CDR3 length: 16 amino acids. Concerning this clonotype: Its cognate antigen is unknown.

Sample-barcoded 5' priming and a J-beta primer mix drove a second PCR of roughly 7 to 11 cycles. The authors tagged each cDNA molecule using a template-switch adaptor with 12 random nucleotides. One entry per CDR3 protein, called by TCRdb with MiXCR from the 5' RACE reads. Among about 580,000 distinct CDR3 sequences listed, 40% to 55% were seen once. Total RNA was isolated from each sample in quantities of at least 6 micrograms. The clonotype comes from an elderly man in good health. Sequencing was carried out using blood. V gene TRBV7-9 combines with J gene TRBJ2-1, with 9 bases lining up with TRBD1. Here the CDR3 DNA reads TGTGCCAGCAGCTTATGGTCCGGGACAGGGACCAATGAGCAGTTCTTC. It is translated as CASSLWSGTGTNEQFF.